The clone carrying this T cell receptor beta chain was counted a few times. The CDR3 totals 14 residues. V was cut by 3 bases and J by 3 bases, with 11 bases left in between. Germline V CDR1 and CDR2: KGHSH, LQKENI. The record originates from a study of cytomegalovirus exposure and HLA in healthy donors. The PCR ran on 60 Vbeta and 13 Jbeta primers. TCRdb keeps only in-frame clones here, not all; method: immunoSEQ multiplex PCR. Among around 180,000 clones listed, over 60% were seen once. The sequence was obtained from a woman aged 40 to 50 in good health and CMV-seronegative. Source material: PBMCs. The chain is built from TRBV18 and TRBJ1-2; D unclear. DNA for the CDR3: TGTGCCAGCTCACCTGAGGACTATTACTATGGCTACACCTTC. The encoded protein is CASSPEDYYYGYTF.